This note documents a single T cell receptor beta chain sequence. The CDR3 covers 15 residues. In germline, CDR1 is PRHDT, CDR2 FYEKMQ (reference sequence). The V and J ends lost 5 bases and 2 bases, in that order; junction bases with no gene match: 6. The data were produced by immunoSEQ multiplex PCR, yet TCRdb's version contains in-frame clones alone and is incomplete. The sample lists nearly 35,000 clones; 92% were seen once. These data belong to a study of chemoradiotherapy in HPV16-positive cancers. This sequence originates from a human donor with HPV-associated anogenital cancer. The rearrangement uses TRBV13 and TRBJ1-3; 7 positions agree with TRBD1. The input for sequencing was blood, taken from a patient who underwent chemoradiotherapy. DNA of the CDR3: TGTGCCAGCAGCACATGGGACAGCGCTGGAAACACCATATATTTT. Protein sequence: CASSTWDSAGNTIYF.